Below, one T cell receptor beta chain is given with its context. This entry comes from a study of technical replicates of blood from a few donors. The method was immunoSEQ multiplex PCR; TCRdb's version includes in-frame clones alone and lacks a portion of them. This sample carries about 80,000 clones, under 99% of them seen once, and the ten largest clones take approximately 0.2%. The V gene's germline CDR1 is SGHRS and CDR2 YFSETQ. This CDR3 spans 14 amino acids. V lost 4 bases to trimming and J lost 3 bases; unmatched junction nucleotides: 3. The chain uses TRBV5-1 and TRBJ2-7, with 11 nucleotides matching TRBD1. The sample comprised T cells isolated from PBMCs. This TCR was sampled from a human donor in good health. The DNA for the CDR3 is TGCGCCAGCAGCCTGGGGACAGGGGGCTACGAGCAGTACTTC. Amino acids: CASSLGTGGYEQYF.